One sample yielded the 2 T cell receptor beta chains listed below, sequenced in a study of blood T cell repertoires in COVID-19. Method: immunoSEQ multiplex PCR; TCRdb's copy keeps in-frame clones and lacks some. In the table there are about 140,000 clones, over 75% of which are singletons. The sequenced sample consisted of PBMCs or T cells enriched from blood (not recorded which). The origin of the receptors is a woman in her forties or fifties who had recovered from COVID-19.

The chain joins TRBV9 to TRBJ2-7; possible D gene TRBD2, 6 bases. The CDR3 extends over 14 amino acids. V was cut by 0 bases and J by 2 bases, with 9 bases left in between. Germline V gene data show CDR1 as SGDLS and CDR2 as YYNGEE. The CDR3: CASSVDGGTYEQYF. CDR3 in DNA: TGTGCCAGCAGCGTAGATGGCGGGACCTACGAGCAGTACTTC. Variable domain in full (rest from reference TRBV9 and TRBJ2-7): DSGVTQTPKHLITATGQRVTLRCSPRSGDLSVYWYQQSLDQGLQFLIQYYNGEERAKGNILERFSAQQFPDLHSELNLSSLELGDSALYFCASSVDGGTYEQYFGPGTRLTVT.

This chain joins TRBV18 and TRBJ1-1; 10 positions agree with TRBD1. This CDR3 is built from 14 residues. The V gene end was trimmed by 5 bases and the J gene end by 6 bases; junction bases not matched to a gene: 6. Germline V gene sequence: CDR1 KGHSH, CDR2 LQKENI. CDR3 in DNA: TGTGCCAGCTCATTTAGACAGGGGGCCGCTGAAGCTTTCTTT. Translation gives CASSFRQGAAEAFF.